This T cell receptor (beta chain) is from a study of T cell responses to AZD1222 COVID-19 vaccine. Study-wide background: Pooling was applied to second doses at about 4 or about 12 weeks. Study outcomes and limitations: Within unmutated variant regions lay the reported targets of nearly half of spike-specific TCRs. Sampling that yielded the repertoires occurred only after the peak T cell response. Clonal diversity was possibly underestimated, and the donors were mostly white British, with more females.

Libraries were prepared by immunoSEQ multiplex PCR; TCRdb keeps only in-frame clonotypes and omits some of them. Of under 95,000 clones listed, roughly 85% are singletons. This CDR3 spans 15 amino acids. Unmatched junction bases numbered 3, after V lost 0 bases and J lost 10 bases. The germline CDR1 and CDR2 sequences are MNHEY and SVGAGI. To note about this clone: Its antigen is undetermined.

The rearrangement joins TRBV6-5 to TRBJ1-6, with TRBD1 matching 10 bases. The source is an adult in good health. The source material was peripheral blood, sampled on day 0 of AZD1222 vaccination. This chain's CDR3 is CASSYSGQGLSPLHF. DNA of the CDR3: TGTGCCAGCAGTTACTCGGGACAGGGGCTCTCACCCCTCCACTTT.